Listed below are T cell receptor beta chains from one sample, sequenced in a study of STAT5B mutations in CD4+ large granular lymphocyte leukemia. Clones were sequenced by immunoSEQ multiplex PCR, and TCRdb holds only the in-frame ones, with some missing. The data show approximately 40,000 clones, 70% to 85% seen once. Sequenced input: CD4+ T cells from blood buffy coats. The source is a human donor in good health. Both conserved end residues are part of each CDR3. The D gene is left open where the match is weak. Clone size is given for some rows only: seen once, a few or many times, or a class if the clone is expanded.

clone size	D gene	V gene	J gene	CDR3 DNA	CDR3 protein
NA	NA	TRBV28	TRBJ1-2	TGTGCCAGCAGTTTATTAGGGAATCAAGGCGACTATGGCTACACCTTC	CASSLLGNQGDYGYTF
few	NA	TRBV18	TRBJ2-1	TGTGCCAGCTCACCGAGTCGAGGGCCCCTCTACAATGAGCAGTTCTTC	CASSPSRGPLYNEQFF
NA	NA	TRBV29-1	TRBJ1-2	TGCAGCGTGAGGGGGTTGTATGGCTACACCTTC	CSVRGLYGYTF
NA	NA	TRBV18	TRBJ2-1	TGTGCCAGCTCACAAGGAACAGACAATGAGCAGTTCTTC	CASSQGTDNEQFF
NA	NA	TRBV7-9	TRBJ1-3	TGTGCCAGCAGCCAGGCTGGGGTTTCTGGAAACACCATATATTTT	CASSQAGVSGNTIYF
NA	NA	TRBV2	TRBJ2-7	TGTGCCAGCAGTGAAGGGGATTACGAGCAGTACTTC	CASSEGDYEQYF
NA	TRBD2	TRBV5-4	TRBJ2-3	TGTGCCAGCAGCCTTGGACTAGCGGGGGGCACAGATACGCAGTATTTT	CASSLGLAGGTDTQYF
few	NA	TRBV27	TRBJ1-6	TGTGCCAGCAGCTATTTAGGGCCGCGACTTACACCCCTCCACTTT	CASSYLGPRLTPLHF
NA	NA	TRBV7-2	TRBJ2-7	TGTGCCAGCACCCCAGGGGGGAGCGGGGGAGGTTACGAGCAGTACTTC	CASTPGGSGGGYEQYF
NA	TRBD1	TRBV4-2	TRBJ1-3	TGTGCCAGCAGCCAAGTGGCCAGGGGGGGGTCTGGAAACACCATATATTTT	CASSQVARGGSGNTIYF
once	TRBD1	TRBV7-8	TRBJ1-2	TGTGCCAGCAGCACTAGTTCGACAGGGGCATATGGCTACACCTTC	CASSTSSTGAYGYTF
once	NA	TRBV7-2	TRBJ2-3	TGTGCCAGCAGCCCACGGGGTGGAGATACGCAGTATTTT	CASSPRGGDTQYF
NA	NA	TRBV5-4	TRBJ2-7	TGTGCCAGCAGCTCCTCCTGGGCGGGTAGCTCCTACGAGCAGTACTTC	CASSSSWAGSSYEQYF
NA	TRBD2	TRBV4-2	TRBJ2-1	TGTGCCAGCAGCCCTCAGGGACTAGCCTACTACAATGAGCAGTTCTTC	CASSPQGLAYYNEQFF
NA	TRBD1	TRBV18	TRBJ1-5	TGTGCCAGCTCAGATGGGACAGGGAGTCAGCCCCAGCATTTT	CASSDGTGSQPQHF
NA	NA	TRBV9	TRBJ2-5	TGTGCCAGCAGCGTAGTTTCAGCGGAGACCCAGTACTTC	CASSVVSAETQYF